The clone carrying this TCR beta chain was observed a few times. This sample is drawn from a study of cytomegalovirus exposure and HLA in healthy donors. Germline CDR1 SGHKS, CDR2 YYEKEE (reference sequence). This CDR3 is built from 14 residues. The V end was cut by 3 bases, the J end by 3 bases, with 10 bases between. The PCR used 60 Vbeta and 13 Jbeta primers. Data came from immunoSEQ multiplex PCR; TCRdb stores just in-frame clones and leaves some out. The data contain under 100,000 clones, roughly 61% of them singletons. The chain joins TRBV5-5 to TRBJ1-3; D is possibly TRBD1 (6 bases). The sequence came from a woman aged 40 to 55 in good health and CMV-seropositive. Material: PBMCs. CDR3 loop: CASSSHRDGNTIYF. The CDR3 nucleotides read TGTGCCAGCAGCTCCCACAGGGATGGAAACACCATATATTTT.